The 21 T cell receptor beta chains in this list originate from one sample, sequenced in a study of T cell repertoires in ileal Crohn's disease. Assay used: immunoSEQ multiplex PCR; TCRdb lists only in-frame clones, some missing. The table records roughly 1,800 clones, around 80% of them present only once. The sequenced sample consisted of ileal tissue. Receptors were obtained from an adult with Crohn's disease.

The chain links TRBV6-4 to TRBJ1-1; D unclear. There are 14 residues in the CDR3. From germline, CDR1 is MRHNA and CDR2 SNTAGT. V was pared by 4 bases and J by 6 bases, with 15 bases between. For the CDR3, the DNA is TGTGCCAGCAGTGGTAAGGGCGGGAGGGCTGAAGCTTTCTTT. Translation: CASSGKGGRAEAFF.

The V call is TRBV5-6, the J call TRBJ2-7; TRBD2 matches at 13 bases. This CDR3 comprises 17 residues. Germline V gene sequence: CDR1 SGHDT, CDR2 YYEEEE. Unmatched junction bases numbered 6, after V lost 1 base and J lost 2 bases. As DNA, the CDR3 is TGTGCCAGCAGCTTGTTACTAGCGGGGGGGCCCGCCTACGAGCAGTACTTC. Protein sequence: CASSLLLAGGPAYEQYF.

The rearrangement joins TRBV18 to TRBJ2-3; 7 positions agree with TRBD2. CDR1 and CDR2 from the germline V gene are KGHSH and LQKENI. Trimming took 3 bases from V and 4 from J; bases not matched to a gene: 4. This CDR3 spans 14 amino acids. CDR3 DNA: TGTGCCAGCTCACCGGGCGGGGGTGCAGATACGCAGTATTTT. It encodes CASSPGGGADTQYF.

This chain uses TRBV14 with TRBJ2-4; TRBD1 matches 7 bases. Germline V gene sequence: CDR1 SGHDN, CDR2 FVKESK. After removal of 2 bases from V and 3 bases from J, the junction contained 7 bases not matched to a gene. There are 16 residues in the CDR3. CDR3 amino acids: CASSQTRQGNKNIQYF. CDR3 in DNA: TGTGCCAGCAGCCAAACCCGACAGGGAAACAAAAACATTCAGTACTTC.

The chain carries TRBV7-9 and TRBJ1-6, with D possibly being TRBD1 (6 bases). V lost 4 bases and J lost 7, with 17 bases in between. The CDR3 loop spans 16 amino acids. The V gene's germline CDR1 is SEHNR and CDR2 FQNEAQ (reference sequence). CDR3 region: CASSSAGAAGNSPLHF. The CDR3 nucleotides are TGTGCCAGCAGCTCAGCAGGGGCTGCGGGGAATTCACCCCTCCACTTT.

The chain uses TRBV19 and TRBJ1-2; the match to TRBD1 covers 10 bases. Trimming took 6 bases from V and 4 from J; bases not matched to a gene: 11. From germline, CDR1 is LNHDA and CDR2 SQIVND (reference sequence). The CDR3 contains 16 residues. CDR3 sequence reads: CASSRTGGVFGYGYTF. The CDR3 coding sequence is TGTGCCAGTAGCCGGACAGGGGGGGTTTTTGGCTATGGCTACACCTTC.

J is TRBJ2-4 and V is TRBV5-1, with D maybe TRBD1 (6 bases). The germline V gene has CDR1 SGHRS and CDR2 YFSETQ. V was shortened by 4 bases and J by 1 base, with 15 bases between the two germline ends. This CDR3 contains 16 residues. The CDR3 sequence is CASSLWTDPAKNIQYF. The CDR3 bases are TGCGCCAGCAGCCTTTGGACAGACCCTGCCAAAAACATTCAGTACTTC.

The chain combines TRBV7-2 with TRBJ2-1; D perhaps matches TRBD2 (6 bases). V was cut by 6 bases and J by 3 bases, with 12 bases left in between. CDR3 size: 14 residues. CDR1 is SGHTA, CDR2 FQGNSA, per germline. In nucleotides, the CDR3 is TGTGCCAGCAGGTCATTGGGGGGCTACAATGAGCAGTTCTTC. This gives the protein CASRSLGGYNEQFF.

This clone was observed a few times. The chain is built from TRBV2 and TRBJ1-5, with a possible D match to TRBD1 (5 bases). Germline V CDR1 and CDR2: SNHLY, FYNNEI. V lost 3 bases and J lost 8, with 23 bases in between. The length of the CDR3 is 17 residues. The CDR3 nucleotides are TGTGCCAGCAGTGAGCCTGGGGACTCTTTAAAGTGGAAGCCCCAGCATTTT. Translated: CASSEPGDSLKWKPQHF.

This clone has just a few counts. V gene TRBV4-2 combines with J gene TRBJ1-6; unclear D gene. This CDR3 has 15 amino acids. The V end was cut by 1 base, the J end by 9 bases, with 13 bases between. Germline values: CDR1 LGHNA, CDR2 YNFKEQ. DNA of the CDR3: TGTGCCAGCAGCCAAGGCGAGGGTGGCGGTTCACCCCTCCACTTT. It encodes CASSQGEGGGSPLHF.

The chain uses TRBV7-2 and TRBJ2-2, with 8 bases matching TRBD2. Germline V gene data show CDR1 as SGHTA and CDR2 as FQGNSA. The trim removed 3 bases at V and 7 bases at J, leaving 10 bases unmatched. CDR3 size: 16 residues. CDR3 bases: TGTGCCAGCAGCTTTCTCGGGGGGGCCTATGGCGGGGAGCTGTTTTTT. Translated, it gives CASSFLGGAYGGELFF.

The V gene is TRBV28, the J gene TRBJ2-5, with D tentatively TRBD1 (5 bases). From germline, CDR1 is MDHEN and CDR2 SYDVKM. The CDR3 contains 12 residues. The ends were cut back, 5 bases at V and 7 bases at J, with 11 bases in the middle. CDR3 residues: CASSLQVRTQYF. The CDR3 coding sequence is TGTGCCAGCAGTCTACAGGTTCGGACCCAGTACTTC.

The V and J genes are TRBV9 and TRBJ1-1; 8 bases match TRBD1. V was pared by 4 bases and J by 6 bases, with 11 bases of the junction left unmatched. The CDR3 totals 15 residues. Germline V gene lookup returns CDR1 SGDLS and CDR2 YYNGEE. The CDR3 loop is CASSNRGRGIAEAFF. The CDR3 nucleotides read TGTGCCAGCAGCAACAGGGGGAGGGGTATCGCTGAAGCTTTCTTT.

The genes are TRBV7-2 and TRBJ1-5, with D tentatively TRBD1 (5 bases). The germline CDR1 and CDR2 sequences are SGHTA and FQGNSA. V was cut by 1 base and J by 0 bases, with 7 bases left in between. This CDR3 is 15 amino acids long. CDR3 nucleotides: TGTGCCAGCAGCTTAGATCAGGGTAGCAATCAGCCCCAGCATTTT. It encodes CASSLDQGSNQPQHF.

The V and J genes are TRBV2 and TRBJ1-2; D might be TRBD1 (5 bases). Germline CDR1 is SNHLY and CDR2 is FYNNEI. V was clipped by 1 base and J by 4 bases, with 10 bases between them. The CDR3 totals 14 residues. This chain's CDR3 is CASSEDLTVYGYTF. In nucleotides, the CDR3 is TGTGCCAGCAGTGAAGATTTGACAGTCTATGGCTACACCTTC. The full variable domain, completed using reference TRBV2 and TRBJ1-2, is EPEVTQTPSHQVTQMGQEVILRCVPISNHLYFYWYRQILGQKVEFLVSFYNNEISEKSEIFDDQFSVERPDGSNFTLKIRSTKLEDSAMYFCASSEDLTVYGYTFGSGTRLTVV.

The V call is TRBV1, the J call TRBJ1-1; TRBD1, the table's D call, was not compared with the DNA. TRBV1 is tagged as a pseudogene. The CDR3 spans 21 residues. CDR3 DNA sequence: TGCACCAGCAGCCAAGAGGATAAACCGAGAACTATCTGGGACATGAACACTGAAGCTTTCTTT. Its translation is CTSSQEDKPRTIWDMNTEAFF.

The chain uses TRBV7-9 and TRBJ2-7; 8 bases align to TRBD1. This CDR3 spans 12 amino acids. Germline V gene sequence: CDR1 SEHNR, CDR2 FQNEAQ (reference sequence). The ends lost 5 bases at V and 12 bases at J; junction bases unmatched: 9. The CDR3 spells CASSPSGTGGYF. Here the CDR3 DNA reads TGTGCCAGCAGCCCCTCCGGGACAGGCGGGTACTTC.

This chain connects TRBV7-6 to TRBJ2-3; 8 positions match TRBD2. This CDR3 region has 15 residues. Germline-derived CDR1 and CDR2 are SGHVS and FNYEAQ. The ends lost 5 bases at V and 2 bases at J; junction bases unmatched: 6. The CDR3 region has the DNA TGTGCCAGCAGCCCTGGACTAGCCCTCACAGATACGCAGTATTTT. Translation gives CASSPGLALTDTQYF.

J is TRBJ1-1 and V is TRBV27; D possibly corresponds to TRBD1 (6 bases). The length of the CDR3 is 15 residues. V was shortened by 6 bases and J by 1 base, with 15 bases between the two germline ends. Germline assignment: CDR1 MNHEY and CDR2 SMNVEV (reference sequence). Here the CDR3 reads CASRSNRAKNTEAFF. CDR3 sequence (DNA): TGTGCCAGCAGGTCGAACAGGGCTAAGAACACTGAAGCTTTCTTT.

V gene TRBV29-1 combines with J gene TRBJ2-3; D is undetermined. The germline V and J ends were trimmed by 2 bases and 5 bases, with 14 bases remaining between them. Germline V gene sequence: CDR1 SQVTM, CDR2 ANQGSEA. The CDR3 is 14 residues long. CDR3 in amino acids: CSVETLSGGDTQYF. DNA for the CDR3: TGCAGCGTTGAAACCCTCTCGGGTGGAGATACGCAGTATTTT.

The chain couples TRBV6-4 to TRBJ1-1, with D hard to call. CDR1 is MRHNA, CDR2 SNTAGT, per germline. This CDR3 is built from 14 residues. Trimming took off 3 bases at V and 1 base at J, with 9 bases between the two ends. The CDR3 region is CASSEGGQNTEAFF. CDR3 bases: TGTGCCAGCAGTGAAGGTGGGCAGAACACTGAAGCTTTCTTT.